This entry is about one TCR beta chain. The antigen remains unidentified. This specimen comes from a study of OX40 agonist ivuxolimab in advanced cancers. Study background: It was permissible to have had prior anti-PD-1, anti-PD-L1 or anti-CTLA-4 therapy, and around 41% had some.

Study findings and constraints: Clonal expansion was among the lowest in partial responders at 0.1-3.0 mg/kg, especially CD8+.

The CDR3 runs to 11 residues. V lost 4 bases and J lost 5, with 5 bases in between. Germline assignment: CDR1 SGDLS and CDR2 YYNGEE. Repertoires were generated with immunoSEQ multiplex PCR, while TCRdb's copy carries only in-frame clones and drops some. The data show around 150,000 clones, roughly nine tenths seen once. The chain recombines TRBV9 with TRBJ2-3, with no clear D. This specimen was CD4+ or CD8+ T cells sorted from blood, taken in a trial of the OX40 agonist ivuxolimab. The source is an adult with an advanced solid tumor such as melanoma, head and neck, liver or kidney cancer. CDR3: CASSRKDTQYF. The CDR3 nucleotides are TGTGCCAGCAGCAGAAAAGATACGCAGTATTTT. Drawing the rest from reference TRBV9 and TRBJ2-3, the complete variable domain is DSGVTQTPKHLITATGQRVTLRCSPRSGDLSVYWYQQSLDQGLQFLIQYYNGEERAKGNILERFSAQQFPDLHSELNLSSLELGDSALYFCASSRKDTQYFGPGTRLTVL.